This T cell receptor beta chain was identified during a study of shared clonotypes between healthy human individuals. Methods used by the authors: For the immunoSEQ data, sequences were junction-only without quality scores, so filtering differed. Assay used: immunoSEQ multiplex PCR; TCRdb lists only in-frame clones, some missing. Clonal size and the V and J genes are those of that table, whereas D and trimming came from the DNA. The sample consists of more than 2,000,000 clones, about 92% of them appearing once. The clonotype comes from a man aged 18 to 30 in good health. The specimen sequenced was naive CD4+ T cells sorted from blood. Subset reported: CD45RA+ positively selected.

CDR3 nucleotide sequence: TGCGCCAGCAGCTTGCGGGGACTAGCGGGGTCCTCCTACAATGAGCAGTTCTTC. Translating it yields CASSLRGLAGSSYNEQFF. V usage is TRBV5-1 and J usage is TRBJ2-1; 13 nucleotides align to TRBD2. J was trimmed by 0 bases and V by 1 base; bases with no gene match: 4. The CDR3 runs 18 residues. CDR1 and CDR2 (germline): SGHRS, YFSETQ.